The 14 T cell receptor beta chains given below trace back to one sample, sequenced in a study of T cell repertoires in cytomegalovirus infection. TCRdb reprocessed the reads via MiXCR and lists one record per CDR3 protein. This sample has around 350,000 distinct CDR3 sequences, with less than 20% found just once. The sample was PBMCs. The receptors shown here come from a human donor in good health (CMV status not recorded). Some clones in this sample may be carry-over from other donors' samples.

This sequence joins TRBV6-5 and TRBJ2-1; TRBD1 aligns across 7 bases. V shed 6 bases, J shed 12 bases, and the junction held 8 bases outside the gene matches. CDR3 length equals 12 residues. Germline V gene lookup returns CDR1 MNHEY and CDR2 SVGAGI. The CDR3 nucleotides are TGTGCCAGCAGCCGTCGACAGGGAAGGCAGTTCTTC. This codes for CASSRRQGRQFF.

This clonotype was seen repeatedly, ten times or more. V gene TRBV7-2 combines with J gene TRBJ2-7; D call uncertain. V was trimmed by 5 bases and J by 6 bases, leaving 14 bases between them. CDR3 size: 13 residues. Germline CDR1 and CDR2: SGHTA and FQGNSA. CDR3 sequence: CASSLALWSEQYF. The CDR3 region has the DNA TGTGCCAGCAGCCTCGCCCTTTGGAGCGAGCAGTACTTC.

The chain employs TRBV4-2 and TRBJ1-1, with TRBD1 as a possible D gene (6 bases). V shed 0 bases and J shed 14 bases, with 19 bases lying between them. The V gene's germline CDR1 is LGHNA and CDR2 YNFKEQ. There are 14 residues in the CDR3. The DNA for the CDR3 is TGTGCCAGCAGCCAAGATGGGGGGCAGGCCGGGGGGTTCTTT. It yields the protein CASSQDGGQAGGFF.

Written as DNA, the CDR3 is TGTGCCAGCAGTTACCTGGTGACTAGCCCCCAACGTCTCAATGAGCAGTTCTTC. Protein product: CASSYLVTSPQRLNEQFF. The chain employs TRBV6-5 and TRBJ2-1, with 7 bases fitting TRBD2. Trimming cost V 2 bases and J 6 bases; bases outside gene matches: 16. The CDR3 covers 18 residues. The germline V gene has CDR1 MNHEY and CDR2 SVGAGI.

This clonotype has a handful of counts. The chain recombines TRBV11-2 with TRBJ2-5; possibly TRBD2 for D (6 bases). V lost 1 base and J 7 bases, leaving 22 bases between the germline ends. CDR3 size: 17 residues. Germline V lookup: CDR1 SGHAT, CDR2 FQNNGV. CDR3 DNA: TGTGCCAGCAGCTTAGGTATCCTAGCCTCGCCGGGAGCGACCCAGTACTTC. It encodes CASSLGILASPGATQYF.

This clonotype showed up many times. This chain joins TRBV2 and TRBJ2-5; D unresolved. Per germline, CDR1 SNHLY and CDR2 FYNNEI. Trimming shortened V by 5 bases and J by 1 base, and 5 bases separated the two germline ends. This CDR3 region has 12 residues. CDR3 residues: CASSYSQETQYF. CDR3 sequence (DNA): TGTGCCAGCAGTTACAGCCAAGAGACCCAGTACTTC.

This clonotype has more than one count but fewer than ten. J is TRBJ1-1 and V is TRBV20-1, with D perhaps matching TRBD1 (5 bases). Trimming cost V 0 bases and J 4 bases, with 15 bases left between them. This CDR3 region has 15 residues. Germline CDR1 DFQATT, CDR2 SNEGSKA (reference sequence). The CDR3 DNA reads TGCAGTGCTAGAGATGTGAGATCCGGGGCCACTGAAGCTTTCTTT. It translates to CSARDVRSGATEAFF.

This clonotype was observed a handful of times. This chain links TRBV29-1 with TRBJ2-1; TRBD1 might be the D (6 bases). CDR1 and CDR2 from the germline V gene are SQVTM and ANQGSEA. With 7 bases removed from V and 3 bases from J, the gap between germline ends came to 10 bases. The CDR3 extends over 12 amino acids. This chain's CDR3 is CSATGSYNEQFF. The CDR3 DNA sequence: TGCAGCGCTACAGGGAGCTACAATGAGCAGTTCTTC.

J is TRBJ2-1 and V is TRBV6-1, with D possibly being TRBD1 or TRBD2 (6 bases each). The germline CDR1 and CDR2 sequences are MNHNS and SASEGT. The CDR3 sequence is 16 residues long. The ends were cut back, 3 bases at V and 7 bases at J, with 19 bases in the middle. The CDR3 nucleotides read TGTGCCAGCAGTGAGCCCTACTGGGGGGCGGGGAATGAGCAGTTCTTC. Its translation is CASSEPYWGAGNEQFF.

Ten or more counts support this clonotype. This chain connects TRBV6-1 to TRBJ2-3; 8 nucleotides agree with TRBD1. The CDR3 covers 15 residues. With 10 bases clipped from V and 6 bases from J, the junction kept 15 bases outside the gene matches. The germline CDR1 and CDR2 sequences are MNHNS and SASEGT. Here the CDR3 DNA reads TGTGCCACCCGGCAACAGGGGGGACTCAGGGATACGCAGTATTTT. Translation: CATRQQGGLRDTQYF.

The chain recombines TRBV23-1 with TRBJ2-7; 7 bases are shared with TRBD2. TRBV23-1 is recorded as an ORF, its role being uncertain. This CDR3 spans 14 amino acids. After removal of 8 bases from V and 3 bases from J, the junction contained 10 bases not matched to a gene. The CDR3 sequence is CASAGRRGSYEQYF. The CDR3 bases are TGCGCCAGCGCCGGCCGGCGGGGGAGCTACGAGCAGTACTTC.

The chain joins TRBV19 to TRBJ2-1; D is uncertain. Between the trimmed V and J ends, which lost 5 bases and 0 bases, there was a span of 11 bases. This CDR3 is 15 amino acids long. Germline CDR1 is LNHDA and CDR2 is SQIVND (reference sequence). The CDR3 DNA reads TGTGCCAGTAGTTTGAAAGCCCTCTCCTACAATGAGCAGTTCTTC. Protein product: CASSLKALSYNEQFF.

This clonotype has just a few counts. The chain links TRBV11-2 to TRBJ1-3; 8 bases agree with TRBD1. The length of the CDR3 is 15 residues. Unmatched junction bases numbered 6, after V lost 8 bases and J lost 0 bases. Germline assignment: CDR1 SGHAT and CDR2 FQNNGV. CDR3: CASRTGTNSGNTIYF. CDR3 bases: TGTGCCAGCCGGACAGGGACCAACTCTGGAAACACCATATATTTT.

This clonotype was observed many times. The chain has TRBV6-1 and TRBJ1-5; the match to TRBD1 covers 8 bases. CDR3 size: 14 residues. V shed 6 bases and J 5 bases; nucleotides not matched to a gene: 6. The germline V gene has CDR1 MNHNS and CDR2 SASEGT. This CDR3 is CASSRGQEDQPQHF. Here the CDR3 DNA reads TGTGCCAGCAGCCGGGGACAGGAAGATCAGCCCCAGCATTTT.